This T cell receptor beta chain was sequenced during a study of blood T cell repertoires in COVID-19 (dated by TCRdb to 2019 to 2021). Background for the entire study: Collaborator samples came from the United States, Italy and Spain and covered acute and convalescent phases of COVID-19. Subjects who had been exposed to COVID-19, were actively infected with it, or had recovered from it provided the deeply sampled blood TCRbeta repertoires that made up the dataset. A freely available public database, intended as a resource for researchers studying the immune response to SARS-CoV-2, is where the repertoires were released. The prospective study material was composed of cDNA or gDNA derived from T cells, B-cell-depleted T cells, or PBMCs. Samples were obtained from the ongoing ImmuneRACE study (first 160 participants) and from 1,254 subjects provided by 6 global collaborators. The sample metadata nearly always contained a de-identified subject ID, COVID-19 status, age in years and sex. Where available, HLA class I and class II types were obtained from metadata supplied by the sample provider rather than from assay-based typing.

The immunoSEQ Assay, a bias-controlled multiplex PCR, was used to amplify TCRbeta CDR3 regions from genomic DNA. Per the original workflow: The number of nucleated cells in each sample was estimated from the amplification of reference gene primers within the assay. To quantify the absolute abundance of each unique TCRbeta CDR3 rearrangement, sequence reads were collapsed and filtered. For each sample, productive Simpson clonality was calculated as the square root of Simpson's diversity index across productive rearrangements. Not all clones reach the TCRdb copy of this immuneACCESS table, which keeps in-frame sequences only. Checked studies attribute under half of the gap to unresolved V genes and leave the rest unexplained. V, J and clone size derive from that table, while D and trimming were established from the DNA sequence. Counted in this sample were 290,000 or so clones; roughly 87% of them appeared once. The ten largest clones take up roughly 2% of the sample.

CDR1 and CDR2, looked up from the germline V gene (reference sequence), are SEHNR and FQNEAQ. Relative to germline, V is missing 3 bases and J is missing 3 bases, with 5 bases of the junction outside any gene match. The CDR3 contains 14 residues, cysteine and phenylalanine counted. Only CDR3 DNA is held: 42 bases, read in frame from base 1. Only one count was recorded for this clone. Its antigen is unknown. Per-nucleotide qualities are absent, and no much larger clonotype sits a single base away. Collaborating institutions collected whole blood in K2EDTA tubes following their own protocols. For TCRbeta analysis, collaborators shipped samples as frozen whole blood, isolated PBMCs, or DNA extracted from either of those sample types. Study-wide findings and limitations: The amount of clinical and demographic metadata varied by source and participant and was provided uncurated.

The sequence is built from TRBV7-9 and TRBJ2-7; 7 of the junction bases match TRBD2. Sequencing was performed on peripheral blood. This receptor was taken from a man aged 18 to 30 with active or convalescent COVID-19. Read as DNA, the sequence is TGTGCCAGCAGCTTGGAAAGCGGGGACTACGAGCAGTACTTC. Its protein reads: CASSLESGDYEQYF.